This T cell receptor (beta chain) is drawn from a study of T cell repertoires in cytomegalovirus infection. On the study more broadly: Through public TCR beta signatures, both CMV infection and matching HLA type were indicated.

TCRdb recomputed calls from the reads with MiXCR, one row per CDR3 protein. The sample shows 200,000 to 300,000 distinct CDR3 sequences, approximately 9% of them seen only once. In this sample, this clonotype turned up a few times. Its antigen is as yet unknown. Germline V gene data show CDR1 as SGHTA and CDR2 as FQGNSA. V lost 6 bases to trimming and J lost 7 bases, with 9 bases between them. The length of the CDR3 is 11 residues. Notes on the study in general: Carriage of CMV together with the relevant HLA was identifiable through cumulative public TCR beta family frequency. Ex vivo, HLA-C-restricted CMV-specific TCR beta clonotypes prevailed over the rest of the response.

This chain joins TRBV7-2 and TRBJ1-1; D call uncertain. Sequencing was performed on PBMCs. The TCR comes from a human donor in good health (CMV status not recorded). Some clones in this sample may be carry-over from other donors' samples. The CDR3 is CASSQEFEAFF. CDR3 in DNA: TGTGCCAGCAGTCAGGAGTTTGAAGCTTTCTTT.